Listed below are T cell receptor beta chains from one sample, sequenced in a study of radiotherapy plus CTLA-4 blockade in lung cancer. Libraries were prepared by immunoSEQ multiplex PCR; TCRdb keeps only in-frame clonotypes and omits some of them. Here the sample spans 50,000 to 65,000 clones, around 75% being singletons. The sample here was peripheral blood, taken from a patient treated with radiotherapy plus ipilimumab. These receptors originate from a human donor with non-small cell lung cancer who had a complete response to radiotherapy plus ipilimumab. Each CDR3 is given with its conserved first and last residue. D genes are given only for firm matches.

j_call: TRBJ2-1
d_call: -
v_call: TRBV10-1
cdr3_aa: CASPIAALYNEQFF

j_call: TRBJ1-1
d_call: -
v_call: TRBV20-1
cdr3_aa: CSAQAPIGAFF

j_call: TRBJ1-5
d_call: -
v_call: TRBV19
cdr3_aa: CASSMDVGRPQHF

j_call: TRBJ2-3
d_call: TRBD1
v_call: TRBV7-8
cdr3_aa: CASRISRGTGGTDTQYF

j_call: TRBJ1-6
d_call: -
v_call: TRBV5-1
cdr3_aa: CASSREPRGSGRTYNSPLHF

j_call: TRBJ1-2
d_call: TRBD1
v_call: TRBV18
cdr3_aa: CASSPPGQPNYGYTF

j_call: TRBJ2-7
d_call: -
v_call: TRBV6-5
cdr3_aa: CASSYSTGMGTEQYF

j_call: TRBJ1-4
d_call: -
v_call: TRBV5-1
cdr3_aa: CASSPGQKVEKLFF

j_call: TRBJ2-3
d_call: TRBD1
v_call: TRBV5-1
cdr3_aa: CASSLGSSGGVDTQYF

j_call: TRBJ1-1
d_call: -
v_call: TRBV29-1
cdr3_aa: CSVEIGGEPEAFF

j_call: TRBJ2-3
d_call: -
v_call: TRBV27
cdr3_aa: CASGKRPITDTQYF

j_call: TRBJ1-5
d_call: TRBD1
v_call: TRBV6-1
cdr3_aa: CASSPGTARNQPQHF

j_call: TRBJ2-5
d_call: TRBD1
v_call: TRBV12-5
cdr3_aa: CASGLGVTGGQETQYF

j_call: TRBJ2-7
d_call: -
v_call: TRBV10-3
cdr3_aa: CAISEAQGAYEQYF

j_call: TRBJ2-3
d_call: TRBD2
v_call: TRBV18
cdr3_aa: CASSPRAAGGDTQYF

j_call: TRBJ2-2
d_call: TRBD2
v_call: TRBV11-2
cdr3_aa: CASSLRGGGLNTGELFF

j_call: TRBJ1-2
d_call: -
v_call: TRBV19
cdr3_aa: CASHDRGRGGYTF

j_call: TRBJ2-5
d_call: -
v_call: TRBV9
cdr3_aa: CASSVGFSGTRGETQYF

j_call: TRBJ2-1
d_call: TRBD2
v_call: TRBV6-4
cdr3_aa: CASSSTGTSGYNEQFF

j_call: TRBJ2-7
d_call: -
v_call: TRBV19
cdr3_aa: CASSYQGMSEQYF

j_call: TRBJ2-6
d_call: TRBD1
v_call: TRBV10-1
cdr3_aa: CASSEWDRPDPSGANVLTF

j_call: TRBJ1-4
d_call: TRBD1
v_call: TRBV7-9
cdr3_aa: CASRQATGLSEKLFF

j_call: TRBJ1-5
d_call: -
v_call: TRBV2
cdr3_aa: CASSEQGRGNQPQHF

j_call: TRBJ1-1
d_call: -
v_call: TRBV5-1
cdr3_aa: CASSPSTGGLTEAFF

j_call: TRBJ1-4
d_call: TRBD1
v_call: TRBV19
cdr3_aa: CASTRGQVYEKLFF

j_call: TRBJ1-3
d_call: -
v_call: TRBV18
cdr3_aa: CASSPGVSGNTIYF

j_call: TRBJ2-1
d_call: -
v_call: TRBV10-1
cdr3_aa: CASSESTREQFF

j_call: TRBJ1-1
d_call: -
v_call: TRBV7-2
cdr3_aa: CASSLAPKDISEAFF

j_call: TRBJ1-3
d_call: TRBD1
v_call: TRBV11-3
cdr3_aa: CASTKGQTSSGNTIYF

j_call: TRBJ1-2
d_call: TRBD1
v_call: TRBV6-1
cdr3_aa: CASSEVGTGETNYGYTF

j_call: TRBJ1-1
d_call: -
v_call: TRBV7-9
cdr3_aa: CASSLGGEAFF

j_call: TRBJ2-1
d_call: -
v_call: TRBV30
cdr3_aa: CAWSMRVSNEQFF

j_call: TRBJ1-2
d_call: TRBD1
v_call: TRBV19
cdr3_aa: CASTTTGTGFGYTF

j_call: TRBJ1-2
d_call: TRBD1
v_call: TRBV10-3
cdr3_aa: CAISDLDRGGTF

j_call: TRBJ2-2
d_call: -
v_call: TRBV11-2
cdr3_aa: CASSARAANTGELFF

j_call: TRBJ1-2
d_call: TRBD1
v_call: TRBV7-8
cdr3_aa: CASSSITGGRGYTF

j_call: TRBJ1-1
d_call: TRBD1
v_call: TRBV18
cdr3_aa: CASSGTANTEAFF

j_call: TRBJ2-2
d_call: TRBD1
v_call: TRBV9
cdr3_aa: CASSVAGRGLETGELFF

j_call: TRBJ1-2
d_call: -
v_call: TRBV5-8
cdr3_aa: CASIRDTEKLYGYTF

j_call: TRBJ1-2
d_call: -
v_call: TRBV5-6
cdr3_aa: CASSLGSVNYGYTF

j_call: TRBJ1-2
d_call: -
v_call: TRBV10-3
cdr3_aa: CAIRRNPSGGYTF

j_call: TRBJ2-4
d_call: -
v_call: TRBV9
cdr3_aa: CASSAGYGIAKNIQYF

j_call: TRBJ2-1
d_call: TRBD2
v_call: TRBV30
cdr3_aa: CAWLGEGLRAYEQFF

j_call: TRBJ1-1
d_call: -
v_call: TRBV7-6
cdr3_aa: CASSFGEQNTEAFF

j_call: TRBJ2-4
d_call: TRBD2
v_call: TRBV15
cdr3_aa: CATSRTGGGAKNIQYF

j_call: TRBJ2-7
d_call: TRBD1
v_call: TRBV5-1
cdr3_aa: CASSLEPGDRVRYEQYF

j_call: TRBJ1-3
d_call: TRBD1
v_call: TRBV6-6
cdr3_aa: CASSQQGSGNTIYF

j_call: TRBJ1-2
d_call: TRBD1
v_call: TRBV28
cdr3_aa: CASSLGDRIYGYTF

j_call: TRBJ1-6
d_call: TRBD1
v_call: TRBV6-5
cdr3_aa: CASISGQGSSPLHF

j_call: TRBJ2-1
d_call: -
v_call: TRBV4-3
cdr3_aa: CASSQDRGSSYNEQFF

j_call: TRBJ1-2
d_call: -
v_call: TRBV30
cdr3_aa: CAWRELRGFYYGYTF

j_call: TRBJ1-1
d_call: TRBD1
v_call: TRBV5-8
cdr3_aa: CASSGKTGSTEAFF

j_call: TRBJ2-3
d_call: TRBD2
v_call: TRBV18
cdr3_aa: CASSRLAGGLTDTQYF

j_call: TRBJ1-2
d_call: TRBD1
v_call: TRBV29-1
cdr3_aa: CSVEDDRAGYTF

j_call: TRBJ2-1
d_call: -
v_call: TRBV5-4
cdr3_aa: CASSLLQQSYNEQFF